These 30 T cell receptor beta chains came from one sample sequenced in a study of control samples from healthy donors and cancer patients. Here immunoSEQ multiplex PCR was the method, and the copy in TCRdb shows in-frame clones only, minus some. This table lists some 190,000 clones. The sample consisted of blood. The receptors shown here come from a woman younger than 45 in good health.

The V call is TRBV19, the J call TRBJ2-5; D perhaps matches TRBD2 (7 bases). Germline CDR1 and CDR2: LNHDA and SQIVND (reference sequence). The CDR3 loop spans 14 amino acids. V lost 4 bases, J lost 2 bases, and 11 bases lay in between. The CDR3 protein is CASSKAGAQETQYF. The CDR3 bases are TGTGCCAGTAGTAAGGCGGGGGCACAAGAGACCCAGTACTTC.

In DNA, the CDR3 is TGTGCCAGCAGCAACTCTGGGGCCAACGTCCTGACTTTC. Translated: CASSNSGANVLTF. The chain recombines TRBV27 with TRBJ2-6; no clear D gene. V was cut by 6 bases and J by 0 bases, with 3 bases left in between. The CDR3 sequence is 13 residues long. Per germline, CDR1 MNHEY and CDR2 SMNVEV (reference sequence).

This chain connects TRBV24-1 to TRBJ2-7, with D unclear. CDR3 length: 13 amino acids. The V gene lost 1 base and the J gene lost 5 bases, with 8 bases spanning the gap. Germline V lookup: CDR1 KGHDR, CDR2 SFDVKD. The CDR3 protein is CATSDFKGHEQYF. As DNA, the CDR3 is TGTGCCACCAGTGATTTCAAGGGCCACGAGCAGTACTTC.

This rearrangement joins TRBV18 to TRBJ2-5; TRBD2 agrees at 9 bases. The junction had 6 bases not matched to a gene; V was cut back by 3 bases and J by 4 bases. This CDR3 has 15 amino acids. Germline CDR1 is KGHSH and CDR2 is LQKENI. CDR3 in amino acids: CASSPSSGGTETQYF. In nucleotides, the CDR3 is TGTGCCAGCTCACCGTCCAGCGGGGGGACAGAGACCCAGTACTTC.

CDR3 nucleotides: TGTGCCAGCAGCCCAGCAGGGAAGGGGGACACTGAAGCTTTCTTT. It is translated as CASSPAGKGDTEAFF. This chain uses TRBV5-6 with TRBJ1-1, with D perhaps matching TRBD1 (6 bases). The CDR3 loop spans 15 amino acids. Trimming left V 4 bases short and J 3 bases short, with 16 bases between. Germline CDR1 is SGHDT and CDR2 is YYEEEE.

The chain links TRBV4-1 to TRBJ2-5; no clear D. Trimming stripped 1 base from V and 5 bases from J, with 8 bases between. Germline V lookup: CDR1 MGHRA, CDR2 YSYEKL. The CDR3 loop spans 13 amino acids. The CDR3 DNA is TGCGCCAGCAGCCAAGTTGGGGTGGAGACCCAGTACTTC. Translating it yields CASSQVGVETQYF.

V is TRBV5-4 and J is TRBJ1-1; D remains unclear. CDR1 is SGHNT and CDR2 is YYREEE in the germline V gene (reference sequence). V lost 0 bases and J 4 bases, leaving 10 bases between the germline ends. The CDR3 totals 14 residues. CDR3 protein: CASSLDVGITEAFF. The CDR3 bases are TGTGCCAGCAGCTTGGACGTCGGGATCACTGAAGCTTTCTTT.

The rearrangement uses TRBV2 and TRBJ2-2; the D gene is possibly TRBD1 (5 bases). Germline V gene sequence: CDR1 SNHLY, CDR2 FYNNEI. CDR3 size: 17 residues. V lost 0 bases and J 1 base, leaving 12 bases between the germline ends. The DNA of the CDR3 is TGTGCCAGCAGTGAAGCCAGACTGCAGGGGAACACCGGGGAGCTGTTTTTT. It codes for CASSEARLQGNTGELFF. Based on the CDR3 plus reference TRBV2 and TRBJ2-2, the full variable domain is EPEVTQTPSHQVTQMGQEVILRCVPISNHLYFYWYRQILGQKVEFLVSFYNNEISEKSEIFDDQFSVERPDGSNFTLKIRSTKLEDSAMYFCASSEARLQGNTGELFFGEGSRLTVL.

The rearrangement joins TRBV3-1 (or the pseudogene TRBV3-2) to TRBJ2-3, with a weak D call TRBD1 (5 bases). Trimming shortened V by 6 bases and J by 9 bases, and 13 bases separated the two germline ends. This CDR3 is built from 12 residues. Per the germline V gene, CDR1 is LGHDT and CDR2 is YNNKEL (reference sequence). CDR3 protein: CASSLRGYTQYF. The CDR3 DNA sequence: TGTGCCAGCAGTCTTAGGGGATACACGCAGTATTTT.

A word on this clone: Other DNA sequences of this sample code for an identical CDR3. V usage is TRBV27 and J usage is TRBJ1-5; D is possibly TRBD1 (5 bases). This CDR3 comprises 14 residues. Germline V CDR1 and CDR2: MNHEY, SMNVEV (reference sequence). Trimming shortened V by 4 bases and J by 4 bases, and 11 bases separated the two germline ends. DNA of the CDR3: TGTGCCAGCAGTTCTCCTGGGGGGAATCAGCCCCAGCATTTT. It codes for CASSSPGGNQPQHF.

The chain joins TRBV5-5 to TRBJ1-2, with a weak D call TRBD1 (6 bases). There are 15 residues in the CDR3. Germline loops: CDR1 SGHKS, CDR2 YYEKEE (reference sequence). V was trimmed by 4 bases and J by 4 bases, leaving 17 bases between them. The DNA of the CDR3 is TGTGCCAGCAGCCCAGCAGGGGCTCGGGGCTATGGCTACACCTTC. It codes for CASSPAGARGYGYTF.

The genes are TRBV19 and TRBJ2-7, with D perhaps TRBD1 (5 bases). The CDR3 is made up of 15 amino acids. Germline CDR1 is LNHDA and CDR2 is SQIVND (reference sequence). Trimming stripped 2 bases from V and 3 bases from J, with 14 bases between. CDR3 DNA sequence: TGTGCCAGTAGTATATCACCAGGGAATGGCTACGAGCAGTACTTC. Protein product: CASSISPGNGYEQYF.

For this clone: The junction departs from the called germline gene at one end, perhaps through a read error. The chain employs TRBV7-7 and TRBJ2-5, with D tentatively TRBD1 (6 bases). Germline V CDR1 and CDR2: SSHAT, FNYEAQ (reference sequence). The CDR3 has 14 amino acids. CDR3 loop: CASSPGTHQETQYF. The CDR3 region has the DNA TGTGCTAGCAGCCCCGGGACACACCAAGAGACCCAGTACTTC.

The V and J genes are TRBV18 and TRBJ2-7; D may be TRBD1 or TRBD2 (5 bases each). The CDR3 is 15 residues long. CDR1 and CDR2 (germline): KGHSH, LQKENI. Trimming left V 5 bases short and J 2 bases short, with 16 bases between. The CDR3, as DNA: TGTGCCAGCTCAGACCGGGACCGCCTGACCTACGAGCAGTACTTC. It encodes CASSDRDRLTYEQYF.

The rearrangement joins TRBV9 to TRBJ1-6; D gene uncertain. The CDR3 covers 14 residues. V lost 0 bases and J 7 bases, leaving 8 bases between the germline ends. CDR1 SGDLS and CDR2 YYNGEE come from the germline V gene. CDR3 sequence reads: CASSVENENSPLHF. The CDR3 nucleotides read TGTGCCAGCAGCGTAGAAAACGAGAATTCACCCCTCCACTTT.

The V call is TRBV7-9, the J call TRBJ1-1; D unclear. CDR3 length: 12 residues. Germline-derived CDR1 and CDR2 are SEHNR and FQNEAQ (reference sequence). V lost 7 bases and J lost 1, with 7 bases in between. In DNA form, the CDR3 reads TGTGCCAGCACGGCGGGGAACACTGAAGCTTTCTTT. Its protein is CASTAGNTEAFF.

The chain is built from TRBV7-9 and TRBJ1-2; D is perhaps TRBD1 (5 bases). There are 13 residues in the CDR3. CDR1 is SEHNR, CDR2 FQNEAQ, per germline (reference sequence). V was trimmed by 0 bases and J by 6 bases, leaving 8 bases between them. CDR3 in DNA: TGTGCCAGCAGCTTAGCGCTAGGGGATGGCTACACCTTC. Amino acids: CASSLALGDGYTF.

V usage is TRBV14 and J usage is TRBJ1-3; D not certain. CDR1 and CDR2 (germline): SGHDN, FVKESK. This CDR3 has 18 amino acids. V was pared by 4 bases and J by 0 bases, with 19 bases between. CDR3 nucleotide sequence: TGTGCCAGCAGCCGGGTTCCTGCGATCCTTCTCTCTGGAAACACCATATATTTT. This encodes CASSRVPAILLSGNTIYF.

CDR3 coding DNA: TGCAGTGCTAGTGACAGGGTGTTGGTCTGGACCCAGTACTTC. It encodes CSASDRVLVWTQYF. The chain combines TRBV20-1 with TRBJ2-5, with 7 bases that match TRBD1. This CDR3 is built from 14 residues. The V gene end was trimmed by 3 bases and the J gene end by 7 bases; junction bases not matched to a gene: 11. Germline V gene data show CDR1 as DFQATT and CDR2 as SNEGSKA (reference sequence).

The V gene is TRBV6-5, the J gene TRBJ2-5, with 10 bases aligning to TRBD1. V dropped 4 bases and J dropped 5; count of bases not matched to a gene: 7. Per the germline V gene, CDR1 is MNHEY and CDR2 is SVGAGI. CDR3 length equals 15 residues. The CDR3 reads CASSWGDRGGETQYF. CDR3 sequence (DNA): TGTGCCAGCAGTTGGGGGGACAGGGGCGGTGAGACCCAGTACTTC.

The chain uses TRBV7-2 and TRBJ2-3; 7 bases align to TRBD1. Germline assignment: CDR1 SGHTA and CDR2 FQGNSA. V dropped 1 base and J dropped 12; count of bases not matched to a gene: 10. The CDR3 is 14 amino acids. The CDR3 sequence: CASSLEGAGSPQYF. The CDR3, as DNA: TGTGCCAGCAGCTTAGAGGGGGCAGGGTCCCCCCAGTATTTT.

About this clone itself: The sample carries other DNA sequences with the same CDR3. The rearrangement uses TRBV9 and TRBJ1-4; tentative D call: TRBD1 (5 bases). Trimming pared 0 bases from V and 0 bases from J, leaving 6 bases between. Per the germline V gene, CDR1 is SGDLS and CDR2 is YYNGEE. The CDR3 runs to 15 residues. In nucleotides, the CDR3 is TGTGCCAGCAGCGTAGGGGGCGCAACTAATGAAAAACTGTTTTTT. Translation: CASSVGGATNEKLFF.

The chain joins TRBV18 to TRBJ1-2; D may be TRBD1 (6 bases). Trimming cost V 0 bases and J 7 bases, with 36 bases left between them. The germline CDR1 and CDR2 sequences are KGHSH and LQKENI. The CDR3 has 22 amino acids. The CDR3 reads CASSPPRQANLRMGSRFGGYTF. The CDR3 nucleotides read TGTGCCAGCTCACCACCGCGACAGGCAAACCTACGTATGGGGTCGAGGTTTGGTGGCTACACCTTC. The variable domain in full, with the rest retrieved from reference TRBV18 and TRBJ1-2, is NAGVMQNPRHLVRRRGQEARLRCSPMKGHSHVYWYRQLPEEGLKFMVYLQKENIIDESGMPKERFSAEFPKEGPSILRIQQVVRGDSAAYFCASSPPRQANLRMGSRFGGYTFGSGTRLTVV.

The gene calls are TRBV25-1 and TRBJ1-5; D unresolved. V lost 4 bases to trimming and J lost 0 bases, with 16 bases between them. The CDR3 sequence is 17 residues long. Germline values: CDR1 MGHDK, CDR2 SYGVNS. Written as DNA, the CDR3 is TGTGCCAGCAGTGTGGCTTTAATTGAGCATAGCAATCAGCCCCAGCATTTT. It specifies CASSVALIEHSNQPQHF.

CDR3: CASTLWTSSNTGELFF. The CDR3 region has the DNA TGTGCCAGCACCCTTTGGACTAGCAGTAACACCGGGGAGCTGTTTTTT. This chain connects TRBV4-2 to TRBJ2-2; 8 nucleotides align to TRBD2. V gave up 7 bases and J gave up 2 bases; unmatched junction bases: 9. The CDR3 sequence is 16 residues long. The germline CDR1 and CDR2 sequences are LGHNA and YNFKEQ.

The DNA of the CDR3 is TGTGCCACCAGTGCGGCGGGATCCCAGAATCAGCCCCAGCATTTT. Amino acid sequence: CATSAAGSQNQPQHF. The chain employs TRBV24-1 and TRBJ1-5, with D uncertain. Germline CDR1 is KGHDR and CDR2 is SFDVKD. This CDR3 contains 15 residues. Trimming stripped 5 bases from V and 4 bases from J, with 14 bases between.

V usage is TRBV6-4 and J usage is TRBJ2-1, with 7 bases lining up with TRBD2. Germline CDR1 reads MRHNA; CDR2 reads SNTAGT. The CDR3 has 15 amino acids. Trimming at V came to 0 bases and at J to 8 bases, leaving 7 bases not matched to a gene. In DNA form, the CDR3 reads TGTGCCAGCAGTGACTCGACCGGGGGGAGGGATGAGCAGTTCTTC. As protein: CASSDSTGGRDEQFF.

This rearrangement joins TRBV27 to TRBJ2-7; D assignment may be TRBD1 or TRBD2 (6 bases each). The CDR3 consists of 15 residues. CDR1 is MNHEY and CDR2 is SMNVEV in the germline V gene (reference sequence). V was cut by 6 bases and J by 2 bases, with 17 bases left in between. CDR3 sequence (DNA): TGTGCCAGCAGCCTTCGGGGGCCCGCGGCCTACGAGCAGTACTTC. This codes for CASSLRGPAAYEQYF.

This sequence joins TRBV28 and TRBJ1-2; 7 bases match TRBD1. CDR1 MDHEN and CDR2 SYDVKM come from the germline V gene. V was clipped by 5 bases and J by 3 bases; unmatched bases: 3. The CDR3 runs to 13 residues. CDR3 in amino acids: CASSGGQHYGYTF. In DNA, the CDR3 is TGTGCCAGCAGTGGGGGACAGCACTATGGCTACACCTTC.

This sequence joins TRBV28 and TRBJ1-3, with D perhaps TRBD1 (5 bases). Trimming stripped 7 bases from V and 7 bases from J, with 20 bases between. Germline V CDR1 and CDR2: MDHEN, SYDVKM. The CDR3 consists of 15 residues. The CDR3 protein is CASNRGDLEGNTIYF. In DNA form, the CDR3 reads TGTGCCAGCAATCGGGGTGACCTCGAGGGGAACACCATATATTTT.